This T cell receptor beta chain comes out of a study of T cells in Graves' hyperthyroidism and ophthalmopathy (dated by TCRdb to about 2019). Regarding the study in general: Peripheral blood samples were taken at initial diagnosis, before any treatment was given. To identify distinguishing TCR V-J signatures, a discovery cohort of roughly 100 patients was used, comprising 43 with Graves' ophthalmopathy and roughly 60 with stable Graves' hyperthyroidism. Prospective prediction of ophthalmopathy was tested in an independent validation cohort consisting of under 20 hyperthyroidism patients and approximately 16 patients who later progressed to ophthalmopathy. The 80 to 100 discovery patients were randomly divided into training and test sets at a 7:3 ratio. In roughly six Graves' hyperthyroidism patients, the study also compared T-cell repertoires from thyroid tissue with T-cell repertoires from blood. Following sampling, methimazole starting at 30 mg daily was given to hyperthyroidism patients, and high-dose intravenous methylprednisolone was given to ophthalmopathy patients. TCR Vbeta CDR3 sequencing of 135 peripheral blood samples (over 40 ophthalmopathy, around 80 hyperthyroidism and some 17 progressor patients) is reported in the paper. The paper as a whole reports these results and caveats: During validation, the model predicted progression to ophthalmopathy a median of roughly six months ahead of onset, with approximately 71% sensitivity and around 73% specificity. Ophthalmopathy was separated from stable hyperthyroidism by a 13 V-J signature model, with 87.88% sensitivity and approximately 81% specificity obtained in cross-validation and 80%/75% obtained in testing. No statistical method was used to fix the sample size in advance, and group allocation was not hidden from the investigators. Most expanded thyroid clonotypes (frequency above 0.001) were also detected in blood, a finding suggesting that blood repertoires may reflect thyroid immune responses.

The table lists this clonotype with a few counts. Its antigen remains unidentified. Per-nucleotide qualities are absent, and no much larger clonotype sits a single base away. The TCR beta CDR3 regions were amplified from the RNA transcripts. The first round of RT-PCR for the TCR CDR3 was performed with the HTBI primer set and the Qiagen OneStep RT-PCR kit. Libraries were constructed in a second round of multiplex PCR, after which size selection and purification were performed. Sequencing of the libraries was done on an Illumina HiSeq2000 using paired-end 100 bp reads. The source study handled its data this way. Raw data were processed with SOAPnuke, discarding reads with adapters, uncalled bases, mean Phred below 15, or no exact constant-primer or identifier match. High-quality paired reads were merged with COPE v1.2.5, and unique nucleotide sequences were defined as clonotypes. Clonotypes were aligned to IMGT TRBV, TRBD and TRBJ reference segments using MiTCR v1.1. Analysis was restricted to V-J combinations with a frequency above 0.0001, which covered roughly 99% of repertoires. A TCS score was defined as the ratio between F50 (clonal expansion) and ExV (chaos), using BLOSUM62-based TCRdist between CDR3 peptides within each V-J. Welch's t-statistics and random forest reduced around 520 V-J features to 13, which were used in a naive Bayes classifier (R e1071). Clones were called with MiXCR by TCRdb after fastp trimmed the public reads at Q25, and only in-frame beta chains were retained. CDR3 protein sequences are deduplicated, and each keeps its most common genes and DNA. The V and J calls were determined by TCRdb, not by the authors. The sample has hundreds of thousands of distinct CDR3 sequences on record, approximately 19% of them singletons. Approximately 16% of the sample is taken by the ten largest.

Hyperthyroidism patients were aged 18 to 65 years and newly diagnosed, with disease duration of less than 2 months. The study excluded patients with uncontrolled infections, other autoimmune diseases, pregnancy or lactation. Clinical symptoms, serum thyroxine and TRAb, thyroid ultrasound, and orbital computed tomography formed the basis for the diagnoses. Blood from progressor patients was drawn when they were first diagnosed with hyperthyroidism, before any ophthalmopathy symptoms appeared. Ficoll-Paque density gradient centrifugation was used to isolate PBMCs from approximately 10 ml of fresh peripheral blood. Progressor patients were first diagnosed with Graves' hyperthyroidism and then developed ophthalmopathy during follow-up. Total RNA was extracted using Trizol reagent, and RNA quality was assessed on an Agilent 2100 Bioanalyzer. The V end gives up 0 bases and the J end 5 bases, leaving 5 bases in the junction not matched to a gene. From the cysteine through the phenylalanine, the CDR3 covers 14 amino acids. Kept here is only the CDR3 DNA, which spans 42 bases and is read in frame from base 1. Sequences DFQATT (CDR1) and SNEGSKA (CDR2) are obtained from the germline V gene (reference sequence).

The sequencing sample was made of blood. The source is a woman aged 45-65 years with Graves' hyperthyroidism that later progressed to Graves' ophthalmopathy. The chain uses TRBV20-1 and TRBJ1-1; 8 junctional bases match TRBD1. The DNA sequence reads TGCAGTGCTAGAGATCCCCGGACAGGGACTGAAGCTTTCTTT. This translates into CSARDPRTGTEAFF.